This is a list of T cell receptor beta chains from one sample in a study of shared clonotypes between healthy human individuals. Sequenced by immunoSEQ multiplex PCR; TCRdb stores in-frame clones only, minus some. This sample has 2.3 million or so clones, with approximately 95% found just once. Sample: naive CD4+ T cells from PBMCs. All receptors come from a man aged 18 to 29 in good health. Some clones in this sample may be carry-over from other donors' samples. The CDR3 runs from the conserved cysteine through the conserved F or W. A D gene is named only where the DNA matches it firmly. Clone size is shown for a subset of rows, as once, few, many or a class of expanded clone.

abundance	v_gene	j_gene	d_gene	CDR3nt	CDR3aa
NA	TRBV7-8	TRBJ1-3	TRBD1	TGTGCCAGCAGAAGGACAGGATTAAACTCTGGAAACACCATATATTTT	CASRRTGLNSGNTIYF
once	TRBV28	TRBJ2-3	NA	TGTGCCAGCAATCGACAGCCGAGCACAGATACGCAGTATTTT	CASNRQPSTDTQYF
NA	TRBV29-1	TRBJ2-3	TRBD2	TGCTCGGGGGGTCAGAGGGGACGTACGCAGTATTTT	CSGGQRGRTQYF
once	TRBV28	TRBJ1-4	NA	TGTGCCAGCAGTTTGATGCAGGGAGGGAAACTGTTTTTT	CASSLMQGGKLFF
NA	TRBV29-1	TRBJ1-1	NA	TGCAGCGCAGGGCGGCATCTCCTGGGGGACACTGAAGCTTTCTTT	CSAGRHLLGDTEAFF
NA	TRBV5-1	TRBJ1-2	NA	TGCGCCAGCAGCGTAGGGACCTCTAACTATGGCTACACCTTC	CASSVGTSNYGYTF
NA	TRBV5-8	TRBJ1-2	NA	TGTGCCAGCAGCTTGGGGGGGAGGAACTATGGCTACACCTTC	CASSLGGRNYGYTF
NA	TRBV7-2	TRBJ2-1	NA	TGTGCCAGCAGCCCCCGACGGTACGGGGATGAGCAGTTCTTC	CASSPRRYGDEQFF
NA	TRBV25-1	TRBJ1-2	TRBD1	TGTGCCAGCAGTGTCCGGGACAGTTGGGGCTACACCTTC	CASSVRDSWGYTF
NA	TRBV29-1	TRBJ2-1	NA	TGCAGCGTTGACCTAGCTGGGGCTAGGAGCGGTTTTTACAATGAGCAGTTCTTC	CSVDLAGARSGFYNEQFF
few	TRBV6-1	TRBJ1-1	NA	TGTGCCAGCAGTGTGAGGGCCCTGAACACTGAAGCTTTCTTT	CASSVRALNTEAFF
NA	TRBV7-2	TRBJ1-5	NA	TGTGCCAGCAGTACAGACAGGTTCAATCAGCCCCAGCATTTT	CASSTDRFNQPQHF
NA	TRBV4-2	TRBJ2-1	NA	TGTGCCAGCAGCCTCCATTCGAGGGGGAACAATGAGCAGTTCTTC	CASSLHSRGNNEQFF
NA	TRBV5-6	TRBJ2-5	NA	TGTGCCAGCAGCTCCTTGACTAGTTTGGAGACCCAGTACTTC	CASSSLTSLETQYF
NA	TRBV5-1	TRBJ2-6	NA	TGCGCCAGCAGCTTGACAGGAGTTTCGGGGGCCAACGTCCTGACTTTC	CASSLTGVSGANVLTF
NA	TRBV5-1	TRBJ2-1	TRBD2	TGCGCCAGCAGCTTGAGCGGGGTGGAGCAGTTCTTC	CASSLSGVEQFF
NA	TRBV19	TRBJ2-4	NA	TGTGCCAGTAGTATAGATCCAGGTTTAGGACTTGCCAAAAACATTCAGTACTTC	CASSIDPGLGLAKNIQYF
NA	TRBV6-1	TRBJ1-1	NA	TGTGCCAGCAATCCCCGGGGGGGGAACACTGAAGCTTTCTTT	CASNPRGGNTEAFF
NA	TRBV6-6	TRBJ2-7	NA	TGTGCCAGCAGTTCCGGGGACGAGCAGTACTTC	CASSSGDEQYF
NA	TRBV28	TRBJ1-2	NA	TGTGCCAGCAGTCTATACAGAGGCCGAGGCTACACCTTC	CASSLYRGRGYTF
NA	TRBV6-1	TRBJ2-5	NA	TGTGCCAGCAGTGATAGTCCTAGTAGGCTAGCGAGATCAGAGACCCAGTACTTC	CASSDSPSRLARSETQYF
NA	TRBV4-2	TRBJ2-2	NA	TGTGCCAGCAGCCAAGATCCCCGGGTTAGTGCGAACACCGGGGAGCTGTTTTTT	CASSQDPRVSANTGELFF
NA	TRBV18	TRBJ1-1	NA	TGTGCCAGCGCCCCGAGGCGAGAGATGAACACTGAAGCTTTCTTT	CASAPRREMNTEAFF
NA	TRBV18	TRBJ2-5	NA	TGTGCCAGCTCTCGATCCTCAGCGGACCAAGAGACCCAGTACTTC	CASSRSSADQETQYF
NA	TRBV2	TRBJ1-3	NA	TGTGCCAGCAGGCCCCGGGTATCTGGAAACACCATATATTTT	CASRPRVSGNTIYF
NA	TRBV28	TRBJ2-3	NA	TGTGCCAGCAGTTTACCAATTCCTAGTGCAACTAGCACAGATACGCAGTATTTT	CASSLPIPSATSTDTQYF
NA	TRBV6-5	TRBJ1-6	NA	TGTGCCAGCACCCTCACTCGACCAAATTCACCCCTCCACTTT	CASTLTRPNSPLHF
NA	TRBV30	TRBJ2-2	TRBD2	TGTGCCTGGAGTTCTCTAGCGGGAGTCGGGGAGCTGTTTTTT	CAWSSLAGVGELFF
NA	TRBV7-9	TRBJ2-7	NA	TGTGCCAGCAGCTTGCGTGGGGGCGCGAAACACGAGCAGTACTTC	CASSLRGGAKHEQYF
NA	TRBV20-1	TRBJ1-2	NA	TGCAGTGCTAGAGAAGGGTATGGCTACACCTTC	CSAREGYGYTF
few	TRBV6-1	TRBJ1-1	TRBD1	TGTGCCAGCAGTTGGGACAGGGGGTATGGGACTGAAGCTTTCTTT	CASSWDRGYGTEAFF
NA	TRBV7-2	TRBJ2-1	TRBD2	TGTGCCAGCAGCTTCGCGGGAGAGCTTGAGCAGTTCTTC	CASSFAGELEQFF
NA	TRBV6-1	TRBJ1-5	TRBD1	TGTGCCAGCAGCGACAGGGGGGACAATCAGCCCCAGCATTTT	CASSDRGDNQPQHF
NA	TRBV5-6	TRBJ1-1	NA	TGTGCCAGCAACCAAGGATATGGGGCCTCGAACACTGAAGCTTTCTTT	CASNQGYGASNTEAFF
NA	TRBV9	TRBJ1-1	TRBD1	TGTGCCAGCAGCGTAGCGGGACAGGGGAACACTGAAGCTTTCTTT	CASSVAGQGNTEAFF
NA	TRBV7-9	TRBJ1-2	NA	TGTGCCAGCAGCTTCCTACGGGGGACGGCCTATGGCTACACCTTC	CASSFLRGTAYGYTF
NA	TRBV5-1	TRBJ2-3	NA	TGCGCCAGCAGCTTGGAGGGGGGGACACCCTTGAGCACAGATACGCAGTATTTT	CASSLEGGTPLSTDTQYF
NA	TRBV28	TRBJ1-1	NA	TGTGCCAGCATGAGGCTAGGGGTCCCGGGGACTGAAGCTTTCTTT	CASMRLGVPGTEAFF
NA	TRBV10-3	TRBJ1-4	NA	TGTGCCATCAGTGAGTCAGGTACGGAAGGTGAAAAACTGTTTTTT	CAISESGTEGEKLFF
once	TRBV27	TRBJ2-3	NA	TGTGCCAGCAGTTTACGTTACGGGTCAGATACGCAGTATTTT	CASSLRYGSDTQYF
NA	TRBV27	TRBJ2-6	NA	TGTGCCAGCGCCACTACTCGCGGCACTCTCAACGTCCTGACTTTC	CASATTRGTLNVLTF
NA	TRBV27	TRBJ1-1	NA	TGTGCCAGCAGTTTCCACTGGGGTGGGTCGAACACTGAAGCTTTCTTT	CASSFHWGGSNTEAFF
NA	TRBV7-3	TRBJ2-3	NA	TGTGCCAGCAGCCCATCGGGCACAGATACGCAGTATTTT	CASSPSGTDTQYF
NA	TRBV5-1	TRBJ2-2	TRBD2	TGCGCCAGCAGCCCCAGGACTAGCGGAAACACCGGGGAGCTGTTTTTT	CASSPRTSGNTGELFF
few	TRBV6-5	TRBJ1-5	NA	TGTGCCAGCAGCCCCACCTTGGGACGGAAGCCCCAGCATTTT	CASSPTLGRKPQHF
NA	TRBV25-1	TRBJ1-1	NA	TGTGCCAGCAGTGATGTTCGGGGAACTAGGGGAGCTTTCTTT	CASSDVRGTRGAFF
NA	TRBV6-6	TRBJ1-5	NA	TGTGCCAGCAGTTACCCACCCCGGGAGCCCCAGCATTTT	CASSYPPREPQHF
NA	TRBV29-1	TRBJ2-4	NA	TGCAGCGTGGGCGCGGGGGCGGCGGGGAACATTCAGTACTTC	CSVGAGAAGNIQYF
NA	TRBV29-1	TRBJ2-1	NA	TGCAGCGTTGAATTTCGGGGGAGCTCCTACAATGAGCAGTTCTTC	CSVEFRGSSYNEQFF
NA	TRBV28	TRBJ2-5	TRBD1	TGTGCCAGCGGGGACAGAGAAGAGACCCAGTACTTC	CASGDREETQYF
NA	TRBV5-1	TRBJ2-3	TRBD2	TGCGCCAGCAGCGGCGGGACTAGCGGTACTGATACGCAGTATTTT	CASSGGTSGTDTQYF
NA	TRBV11-3	TRBJ2-3	TRBD1	TGTGCCAGCAGCTTGGGGACAGCTAGCACAGATACGCAGTATTTT	CASSLGTASTDTQYF
NA	TRBV5-1	TRBJ2-1	TRBD2	TGCGCCAGCAGCCTCGGGACTAGATCGGAGCAGTTCTTC	CASSLGTRSEQFF
NA	TRBV25-1	TRBJ1-1	TRBD1	TGTGCCAGCAGTGAAACAGGGGGTAGGCACACTGAAGCTTTCTTT	CASSETGGRHTEAFF
NA	TRBV19	TRBJ2-3	NA	TGTGCCAGTAGTAATACCATATACACAGATACGCAGTATTTT	CASSNTIYTDTQYF
NA	TRBV6-5	TRBJ2-7	NA	TGTGCCAGCAGCGAGCGGCTAGAAGGACCCTACGAGCAGTACTTC	CASSERLEGPYEQYF
NA	TRBV30	TRBJ2-1	NA	TGTGCCTGGAGTGTAATGGACTACCCCTACAATGAGCAGTTCTTC	CAWSVMDYPYNEQFF
NA	TRBV27	TRBJ2-7	TRBD2	TGTGCCAGCAGTTCGGCGGGAGGCCCAAACTACGAGCAGTACTTC	CASSSAGGPNYEQYF
NA	TRBV9	TRBJ2-3	NA	TGTGCCAGCAGCGTCTCTGCCGATCAGGGTACGCAGTATTTT	CASSVSADQGTQYF